This is a list of T cell receptor beta chains from one sample in a study of vaccination effects on CD4 cells after COVID-19. The data were produced by immunoSEQ multiplex PCR, yet TCRdb's version contains in-frame clones alone and is incomplete. The sample lists about 23,000 clones, 70% to 75% seen once, with about 4.6% in the top ten. These receptors' antigens are unknown. Sequencing used CD4+ T cells from PBMCs cultured with SARS-CoV-2 spike peptides, obtained before COVID-19 vaccination. These receptors all come from a human donor who received a COVID-19 vaccine. The CDR3 runs from the conserved cysteine through the conserved F or W. A D gene is named only where the DNA matches it firmly. Expanded clones get a size class; other rows say once, few or many, or leave the size out.

TRBV6-2/TRBV6-3	TRBJ2-1	TRBD2	few	15	TGTGCCAGCAGTAGAAGCGGGGGCCGATACAATGAGCAGTTCTTC	CASSRSGGRYNEQFF
TRBV20-1	TRBJ1-1	NA	NA	14	TGCAGTGCTAGTAAATCCGGGTATAGGACTGAAGCTTTCTTT	CSASKSGYRTEAFF
TRBV7-2	TRBJ2-1	NA	once	15	TGTGCCAGCAGCCCCTGGTCAGGAGGGGTTAATGAGCAGTTCTTC	CASSPWSGGVNEQFF
TRBV9	TRBJ1-6	TRBD1	NA	13	TGTGCCAGCAGGGGACAGGGACGTTCACCCCTCCACTTT	CASRGQGRSPLHF
TRBV11-1	TRBJ2-7	NA	NA	14	TGTGCCAGCAGCTTATACAGCCGTCCCTACGAGCAGTACTTC	CASSLYSRPYEQYF
TRBV6-1	TRBJ2-3	TRBD2	NA	15	TGTGCCAGCAGTGAACTAGCGGGGGGGCCAGATACGCAGTATTTT	CASSELAGGPDTQYF
TRBV27	TRBJ1-2	TRBD1	NA	16	TGTGCCAGCAGTATAGCCGGGACAGGGGAGGTCTATGGCTACACCTTC	CASSIAGTGEVYGYTF
TRBV7-8	TRBJ2-2	TRBD2	NA	15	TGTGCCAGCAGGGAAAGTAGTAGCGGGGCCGGGGAGCTGTTTTTT	CASRESSSGAGELFF
TRBV3-1/TRBV3-2	TRBJ2-7	NA	NA	11	TGTGCCAGCAGCTCCAGTGGTGAGCAGTACTTC	CASSSSGEQYF
TRBV2	TRBJ1-4	NA	NA	13	TGTGCCAGCAATTACGTTGCACGGGAAAAACTGTTTTTT	CASNYVAREKLFF
TRBV5-1	TRBJ1-3	NA	NA	13	TGCGCCAGCAGCTTGGAGTCTGGAAACACCATATATTTT	CASSLESGNTIYF
TRBV6-4	TRBJ1-5	NA	NA	13	TGTGCCAGCTCTCAGGGGTGGGGTCAGCCCCAGCATTTT	CASSQGWGQPQHF
TRBV7-8	TRBJ2-7	NA	NA	16	TGTGCCAGCAGCCGAGATCCAACAGGAGTTAACTACGAGCAGTACTTC	CASSRDPTGVNYEQYF
TRBV7-9	TRBJ1-2	TRBD1	NA	17	TGTGCCAGCAGCTCCTTCCCCGGGACAGGGGATGACTATGGCTACACCTTC	CASSSFPGTGDDYGYTF
TRBV6-6	TRBJ2-7	NA	once	16	TGTGCCAGCAGTTCAAGGTTCCAGGGGATGACCTACGAGCAGTACTTC	CASSSRFQGMTYEQYF
TRBV9	TRBJ2-1	NA	NA	14	TGTGCCAGCAGCGAAACAGGACTGCACAATGAGCAGTTCTTC	CASSETGLHNEQFF
TRBV7-8	TRBJ2-4	NA	NA	16	TGTGCCAGCAGCGACCTAGGACCTGATGCCAAAAACATTCAGTACTTC	CASSDLGPDAKNIQYF
TRBV27	TRBJ1-2	TRBD1	NA	15	TGTGCCAGCGCGAACCCGACAGGGGAGGGCTATGGCTACACCTTC	CASANPTGEGYGYTF
TRBV5-1	TRBJ2-3	TRBD2	NA	16	TGCGCCAGCAGCTCCGGACTAGCGGGATCCACAGATACGCAGTATTTT	CASSSGLAGSTDTQYF
TRBV10-3	TRBJ2-1	NA	NA	15	TGTGCCATCAGTGAGTCGACAGACTCCTACAATGAGCAGTTCTTC	CAISESTDSYNEQFF
TRBV6-2/TRBV6-3	TRBJ1-2	NA	NA	15	TGTGCCAGCAGTCTGCCGGGGTCGGGATCCTATGGCTACACCTTC	CASSLPGSGSYGYTF
TRBV12-3/TRBV12-4	TRBJ1-5	NA	NA	13	TGTGCCAGCAGTTTCAACGACAATCAGCCCCAGCATTTT	CASSFNDNQPQHF
TRBV6-5	TRBJ2-7	TRBD2	few	14	TGTGCCAGCAGTTGGACTAGCGGCCCCTACGAGCAGTACTTC	CASSWTSGPYEQYF
TRBV24-1	TRBJ2-1	TRBD2	few	16	TGTGCCACCAGTGATTCTCTAGCGGGGAACTACAATGAGCAGTTCTTC	CATSDSLAGNYNEQFF
TRBV6-6	TRBJ1-1	TRBD1	NA	14	TGTGCCAGCAGTTCCGGACAGGGCTATACTGAAGCTTTCTTT	CASSSGQGYTEAFF
TRBV27	TRBJ2-5	NA	NA	14	TGTGCCAGCAGCCCTCTACTTGGGGTGGGGACCCAGTACTTC	CASSPLLGVGTQYF
TRBV4-1	TRBJ1-5	NA	few	16	TGCGCCAGCAGCCAAGTCCGGTATGCCGGGAATCAGCCCCAGCATTTT	CASSQVRYAGNQPQHF
TRBV5-1	TRBJ2-7	NA	NA	15	TGCGCCAGCAGCTTTAACGCTATCAGCTCCTACGAGCAGTACTTC	CASSFNAISSYEQYF
TRBV9	TRBJ2-1	NA	NA	13	TGTGCCAGCAGCGTAAGTTTCACAGACCAGCAGTTCTTC	CASSVSFTDQQFF
TRBV29-1	TRBJ1-5	NA	NA	12	TGCAGCGTCCGACAGGGCAATCAGCCCCAGCATTTT	CSVRQGNQPQHF
TRBV13	TRBJ2-5	NA	NA	16	TGTGCCAGCAGCTCCTCGGAATTAGCGAAACAAGAGACCCAGTACTTC	CASSSSELAKQETQYF
TRBV5-5	TRBJ2-1	TRBD2	NA	17	TGTGCCAGCAGCTTATTAACTAGCGGGAACCTTTACAATGAGCAGTTCTTC	CASSLLTSGNLYNEQFF
TRBV12-3/TRBV12-4	TRBJ1-5	NA	NA	13	TGTGCCAGCAGTCAGCAATCGGGTCAGCCCCAGCATTTT	CASSQQSGQPQHF
TRBV5-1	TRBJ1-2	NA	NA	17	TGCGCCAGCAGCTTGAGGGTCAGCGTTAACGCTAACTATGGCTACACCTTC	CASSLRVSVNANYGYTF
TRBV6-5	TRBJ1-2	NA	NA	13	TGTGCCAGCATGGACGGCGCTAACTATGGCTACACCTTC	CASMDGANYGYTF
TRBV7-6	TRBJ2-1	TRBD2	NA	15	TGTGCCAGCAGCTTCGGGGGGGCCAGTTACAATGAGCAGTTCTTC	CASSFGGASYNEQFF
TRBV23-1	TRBJ2-3	TRBD1	few	15	TGCGCCAGCAGTAGGACAGGGGGGAGCACAGATACGCAGTATTTT	CASSRTGGSTDTQYF
TRBV27	TRBJ2-7	TRBD2	NA	17	TGTGCCAGCACCTCTCGGGGTGGCGGGGGGGCAAACTACGAGCAGTACTTC	CASTSRGGGGANYEQYF
TRBV12-5	TRBJ2-5	NA	NA	14	TGTGCTAGTGGTTCCGGACTAAGACAAGAGACCCAGTACTTC	CASGSGLRQETQYF
TRBV11-2	TRBJ1-2	NA	NA	17	TGTGCCAGCAGCTTAGATTGGGTGATGGGGGGAGGCTATGGCTACACCTTC	CASSLDWVMGGGYGYTF
TRBV21-1	TRBJ2-5	NA	medium-sized	15	TGTGCCAGCCTTTCAAGGAGTGCAGGGGTAGAGACCCAGTACTTC	CASLSRSAGVETQYF
TRBV6-5	TRBJ1-2	NA	NA	14	TGTGCCAGCAGTTACTCGGGAGGGAACTATGGCTACACCTTC	CASSYSGGNYGYTF
TRBV5-8	TRBJ2-7	NA	few	16	TGTGCCAGCAGCTACCATACCGGGACAAAGGACTACGAGCAGTACTTC	CASSYHTGTKDYEQYF
TRBV14	TRBJ1-2	TRBD1	few	13	TGTGCCAGCAGCCCTCAGGGGGCGGATGGCTACACCTTC	CASSPQGADGYTF
TRBV5-1	TRBJ1-3	TRBD1	NA	18	TGCGCCAGCAGCGCTCTGAGGGACAGGGGATCATCTGGAAACACCATATATTTT	CASSALRDRGSSGNTIYF
TRBV30	TRBJ2-5	TRBD2	NA	12	TGTGCCTGGACTAGCGGACAAGAGACCCAGTACTTC	CAWTSGQETQYF
TRBV11-2	TRBJ2-7	TRBD1	few	18	TGTGCCAGCAGCTACCTCTTGGGCCCAACAGGGGTCAACTACGAGCAGTACTTC	CASSYLLGPTGVNYEQYF
TRBV30	TRBJ2-3	NA	NA	15	TGTGCCTGCCAAAAGGGGGTGGGGATCCCAGATACGCAGTATTTT	CACQKGVGIPDTQYF
TRBV7-8	TRBJ1-1	NA	NA	13	TGTGCCAGCAGCTTAGCGGGGGCGGATGAAGCTTTCTTT	CASSLAGADEAFF
TRBV30	TRBJ2-5	NA	NA	13	TGTGCCTGGAGTGTCCGGTTACGGGAGACCCAGTACTTC	CAWSVRLRETQYF
TRBV5-5	TRBJ1-1	NA	NA	14	TGTGCCAGCAGCCCTTCGGAGGTGAACACTGAAGCTTTCTTT	CASSPSEVNTEAFF